This T cell receptor (beta chain) was found in a study of T-cell reconstitution after alpha-beta-depleted transplantation in children. Many counts were recorded for this clonotype. Unique molecular identifiers were used to barcode this TCRbeta library. One entry per CDR3 protein results from TCRdb running MiXCR on the PCR reads. The sample records 350,000 to 400,000 distinct CDR3 sequences, around 21% being singletons. This CDR3 is 14 amino acids long. Trimming at V came to 5 bases and at J to 3 bases, leaving 3 bases not matched to a gene. Germline V CDR1 and CDR2: SGHTA, FQGNSA. The TCR was taken from a human donor who donated a stem cell graft to a child with acute myeloid leukemia. The V call is TRBV7-2, the J call TRBJ2-5; 10 bases are a match to TRBD2. Sequenced material: PBMCs from the stem cell graft donor, taken from the stem cell graft. The CDR3 is CASSPGTSEETQYF. CDR3 coding DNA: TGTGCCAGCAGCCCCGGGACTAGCGAAGAGACCCAGTACTTC. The full variable domain, in which reference TRBV7-2 and TRBJ2-5 provide the parts outside the CDR3, is GAGVSQSPSNKVTEKGKDVELRCDPISGHTALYWYRQSLGQGLEFLIYFQGNSAPDKSGLPSDRFSAERTGGSVSTLTIQRTQQEDSAVYLCASSPGTSEETQYFGPGTRLLVL.